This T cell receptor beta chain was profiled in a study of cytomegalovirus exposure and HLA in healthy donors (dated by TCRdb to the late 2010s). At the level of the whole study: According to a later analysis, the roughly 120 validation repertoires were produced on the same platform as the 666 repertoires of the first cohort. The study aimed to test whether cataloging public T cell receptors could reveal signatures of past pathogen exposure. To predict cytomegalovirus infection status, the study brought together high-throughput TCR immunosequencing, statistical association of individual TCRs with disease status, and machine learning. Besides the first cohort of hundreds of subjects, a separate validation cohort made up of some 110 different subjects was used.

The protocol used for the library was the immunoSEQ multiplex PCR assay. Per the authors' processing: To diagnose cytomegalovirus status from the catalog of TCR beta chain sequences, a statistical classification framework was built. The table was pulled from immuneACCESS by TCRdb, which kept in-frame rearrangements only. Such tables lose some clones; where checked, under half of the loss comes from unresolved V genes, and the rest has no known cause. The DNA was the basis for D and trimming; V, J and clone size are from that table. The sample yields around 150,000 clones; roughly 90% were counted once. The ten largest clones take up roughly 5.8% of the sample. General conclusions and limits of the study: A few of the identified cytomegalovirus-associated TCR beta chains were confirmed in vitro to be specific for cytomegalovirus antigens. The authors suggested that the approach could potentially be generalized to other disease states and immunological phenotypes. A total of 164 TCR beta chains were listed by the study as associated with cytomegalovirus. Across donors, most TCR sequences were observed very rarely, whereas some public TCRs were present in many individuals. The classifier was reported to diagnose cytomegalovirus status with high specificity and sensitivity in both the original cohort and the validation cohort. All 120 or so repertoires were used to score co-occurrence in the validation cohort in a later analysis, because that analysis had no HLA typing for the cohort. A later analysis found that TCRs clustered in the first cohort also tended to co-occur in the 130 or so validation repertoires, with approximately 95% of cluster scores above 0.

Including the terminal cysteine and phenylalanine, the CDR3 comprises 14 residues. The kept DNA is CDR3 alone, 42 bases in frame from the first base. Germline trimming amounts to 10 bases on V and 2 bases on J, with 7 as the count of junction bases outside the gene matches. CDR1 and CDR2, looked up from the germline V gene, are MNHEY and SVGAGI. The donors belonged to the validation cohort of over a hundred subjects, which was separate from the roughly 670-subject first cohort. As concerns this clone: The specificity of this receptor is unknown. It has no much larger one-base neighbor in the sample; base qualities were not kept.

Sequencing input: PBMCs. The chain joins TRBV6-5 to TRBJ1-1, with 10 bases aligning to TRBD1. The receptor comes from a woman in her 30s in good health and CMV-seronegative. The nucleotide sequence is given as TGTGCCACGGGGACAGGGGCAACAAACACTGAAGCTTTCTTT. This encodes CATGTGATNTEAFF.